This T cell receptor beta chain was recorded in a study of blood T cell repertoires in COVID-19. Turning to the study itself: Donors in the United States, Italy and Spain gave samples during acute or convalescent COVID-19. PBMCs, B-cell-depleted T cells, or T cells were the source of the cDNA or gDNA that made up the material.

In the study's own analysis: How many nucleated cells were present was estimated from reference gene primer amplification. The table came from immunoSEQ multiplex PCR; TCRdb's copy has only in-frame clones and leaves some out. D and trimming come from the DNA, and the V and J calls and clone size come from that table. The repertoire includes roughly 230,000 clones, less than 85% of them detected once, and 3.6% sits in the top ten. Trimming pared 3 bases from V and 7 bases from J, leaving 20 bases between. CDR3 length: 16 amino acids. The germline V gene encodes CDR1 SGHNT and CDR2 YYREEE (reference sequence).

The chain links TRBV5-4 to TRBJ2-1; possibly TRBD1 for D (5 bases). The material sequenced was peripheral blood. The source of this sequence is a woman aged 80 or over with acute or convalescent COVID-19. The CDR3 coding sequence is TGTGCCAGCAGCTCCGGGTCCAGGGTATCAGGGAATGAGCAGTTCTTC. Residues: CASSSGSRVSGNEQFF.